This TCR beta chain was documented in a study of cytomegalovirus exposure and HLA in healthy donors (dated by TCRdb to between 2016 and 2019). In the study overall: An earlier analysis of fewer than 750 of the donors reported roughly 300 Gb of sequence data and roughly 120 million unique TCR beta sequences obtained from about 200 million T cells. The number of donors typed differed by locus, with 629-630 for A, B, C, DRB1 and DQB1, about 500 for DQA1, approximately 580 for DPA1, and 400 to 490 for DPB1. Donor age, sex, ethnicity and CMV serostatus were compiled alongside the repertoire data. In addition to the first cohort of about 650 subjects, a separate validation cohort of 120 different subjects was used. The study profiled the T cell repertoires of hundreds of subjects by immunosequencing and related them to cytomegalovirus serostatus. Rather than drawing on any new phenotypic data, the later analysis identified candidate immune exposures from TCR beta sequences and the way those sequences occurred across donors. In an earlier analysis of roughly 540 of the donors, high-throughput TCR beta sequencing was used to judge whether each TCR beta V gene segment behaved as functional or pseudogenic. A handful of DR-DQ haplotypes were handled as single units for association and clustering because linkage in the cohort was strong. A later genetic analysis used genome-wide SNP genotypes for about 60% of the roughly 670 donors, treating that subset as a discovery cohort. The genetic ancestry cluster associated with self-reported Caucasian donors included roughly four fifths of the roughly 400 genotyped donors. The study combined high-throughput TCR immunosequencing, statistical association of individual TCRs with disease status, and machine learning to predict cytomegalovirus infection status. All discovery cohort repertoires had been generated on a single sequencing platform. In a later analysis, previously published TCR beta repertoires from about 670 donors were re-analyzed and high-resolution HLA genotyping was added so that TCR occurrence patterns could be studied. An early release covering 550 to 650 HLA-typed donors comprised about 300 gigabases of sequencing data and approximately 85 million unique TCR sequences. The aim of the study was to test whether cataloging public T cell receptors could identify signatures of past pathogen exposure. Class I and class II HLA loci were covered by the typing at four-digit resolution. Among about 410 genotyped donors of the cohort, an average of approximately 220,000 unique TCR beta nucleotide sequences was sequenced per donor, of which roughly 17% were non-productive.

Germline trimming amounts to 6 bases on V and 4 bases on J, with 3 as the count of junction bases outside the gene matches. CDR1 is given as WSHSY and CDR2 as SAAADI, both from the germline V gene. The CDR3 starts with the cysteine, ends with the phenylalanine, and has 12 residues. Only the CDR3 DNA is retained, 36 bases long and in frame from the first base. The full study reports these points: The classifier was reported to diagnose cytomegalovirus status with high specificity and sensitivity in both the original and validation cohorts. Because HLA typing was missing for some donors at each locus, association tests included only the typed subset. Because counts were too low, around 18 rarely observed V segments, including chromosome 9 orphons, were left out of the earlier analysis of some 640 of the donors. Most TCR sequences were seen in very few donors, while some public TCRs were found in many individuals. Specific HLA alleles were associated with 15,000 to 20,000 TCR beta sequences at a false discovery rate of 0.05 in a later analysis. A further reported finding was that TCR beta sequences accurately predicted the HLA-A and HLA-B alleles for most subjects in the first cohort. According to the authors, the approach could potentially be generalized to other disease states and immunological phenotypes. In a later genetic analysis, a missense DCLRE1C variant was associated with V-gene and J-gene trimming of TCR beta chains, and the association was replicated in an independent cohort. Compared with the 666-donor mean, donors in an Asian-associated ancestry cluster had fewer N-insertions in productive TCRs, according to a later genetic analysis. A later analysis found that HLA-associated TCR beta chains were more clonally expanded and had lower generation probabilities than equally common non-associated chains. A later analysis found that TCR association rates varied across HLA loci, with DRB1 alleles showing the most associated TCRs and HLA-C alleles the fewest. In the study, about 150 TCR beta chains were listed as associated with cytomegalovirus. A group of highly shared sequence variants was considered likely to be a technical artifact of the sequencing pipeline. Because the 87-base-pair reads could not distinguish some IMGT-functional V segments, including TRBV6-2 and TRBV6-3, those segments were excluded. This cohort had only TCR beta chains sequenced, and the lack of alpha or paired-chain data limited which features could be detected. Several of the top co-occurrence clusters appeared to be linked to parvovirus B19, influenza, CMV and Epstein-Barr virus, according to a later analysis. In a later analysis, most CMV-associated TCR beta chains were found to appear HLA-restricted, with HLA associations seemingly driven largely by CMV exposure. Broadly in line with IMGT annotations, most TCR beta V segments showed up in productive rearrangements about 87% or about 30% of the time in an earlier analysis of around 600 of the donors. Strong co-occurrence of HLA alleles, especially DR and DQ, made assigning TCR associations to individual alleles difficult. Immune exposure information for the cohort was limited to CMV serostatus. Presence/absence analyses assumed roughly uniform sequencing depth across donors, an assumption that may not hold. In vitro tests confirmed that three of the cytomegalovirus-associated TCR beta chains recognize cytomegalovirus antigens. Correlated functional status among segregating V segments might reflect linkage disequilibrium, but an unknown experimental factor could not be ruled out.

Libraries were built with the immunoSEQ multiplex PCR assay. For the multiplex PCR, a mixture combining 60 forward primers for TCR Vbeta segments and 13 reverse primers for TCR Jbeta segments was used. A multiplex PCR assay on genomic DNA amplified the CDR3 region of rearranged TCR beta genes. On the Illumina HiSeq System, the amplified TCR beta libraries were sequenced as 87-base-pair reads. From the authors' description of their analysis: A later analysis counted some 80 million unique TCR beta chains across the 690 or so repertoires, and 10 million to 12 million of these chains were shared by at least two donors. A nearest-neighbor algorithm error-corrected the raw reads and collapsed the reads into unique sequences, merging closely related sequences to remove PCR and sequencing errors. Alignment of CDR3 sequences to IMGT reference sequences was used to assign V, D and J gene segments. For a sequence to be retained, a match of at least six nucleotides was required to both a V gene segment and a J gene segment. Rearrangements were classified as productive when the CDR3 lacked stop codons and remained in frame with V and J, and all other rearrangements were classified as non-productive. CDR3 was defined according to IMGT convention as the region running from the second conserved V-encoded cysteine to the conserved J-encoded phenylalanine. The earlier analysis of fewer than 700 of the donors excluded sequences that lacked an unambiguous match to a single V gene segment. In an earlier analysis of almost 600 of the donors, a V segment was called functional when productive rearrangements were above 56.7%, and segregating when the standard deviation between donors exceeded 5%. A statistical classification framework was built for diagnosing cytomegalovirus status from the catalog of TCR beta chain sequences. In a later analysis, TCR nucleotide sequences were compared against IMGT/GENE-DB human TR gene sequences so that V and J genes could be assigned. A later analysis assigned CDR3 sequences and most-parsimonious VDJ recombination scenarios with the TCRdist pipeline. In a later analysis, every TCR beta chain was defined by the combination of its CDR3 amino acid sequence and its V-gene family, and reads without a unique V-gene family were dropped. A later analysis removed 592 highly shared, low-generation-probability nucleotide sequences to deal with suspected cross-contamination and a sequencing artifact. In a later analysis, a clonal expansion index was calculated for each public chain from normalized within-repertoire ranks of inferred template counts. In a later analysis, generation probabilities were computed with a VDJ recombination model fitted to out-of-frame rearrangements, and the resulting probabilities were checked against IGoR. In a later analysis, hypergeometric tests were used to score TCR-TCR, TCR-HLA and TCR-CMV co-occurrence, with a repertoire-size bias correction applied to TCR pairs. In a later analysis, false discovery rates were estimated by permuting HLA or CMV assignments 20 times. In a later analysis, co-occurring TCRs were grouped using DBSCAN, with TCRdist sequence similarity added in when clustering inside HLA-allele-positive subsets. Co-occurrence clustering excluded repertoires with fewer than 30,000 or more than 120,000 public chains, plus five with anomalous nucleotide sharing. TCRdb obtained this table from immuneACCESS and retained in-frame rearrangements with V and J assigned. These tables miss some clones; where compared with another copy, unresolved V genes account for less than half of the shortfall, and the remainder is unexplained. From that table come the V and J calls and clone size; the DNA was used to work out D and trimming. The sample table holds approximately 200,000 clones, of which 60% to 85% were seen once. The top ten clones comprise approximately 1.4% of the sample.

Of note for this clone: The clone's antigen remains unknown. The record has no base qualities; no much larger clone is one base away.

The cohort comprised 666 healthy bone marrow donors. At the time of sampling, all cohort members were nominally healthy, though unrecorded immune exposures were likely present. The donor tested CMV seropositive, placing the donor among the approximately 290 seropositive members of the cohort. Each donor provided a peripheral blood sample, and peripheral blood mononuclear cells were used for TCR beta sequencing. The Qiagen DNeasy Blood Extraction Kit was used to extract genomic DNA from the blood cell samples. This receptor was taken from a girl between 10 and 17 years old in good health and CMV-seropositive. Source material: PBMCs. This receptor chain uses TRBV10-2 and TRBJ2-7; 7 nucleotides in the junction match TRBD2. Read as DNA, the sequence is TGCGCCAGCAGCTCTAGCGGTTACGAGCAGTACTTC. The translation is CASSSSGYEQYF.